Listed here are 27 T cell receptor beta chains from one sample, sequenced in a study of a mutant IDH1 vaccine in newly diagnosed glioma. These receptors have no known antigen. Time point noted: week 5, during vaccination. It was 300 ug of mutant IDH1 20-mer peptide that made up each vaccine dose, given with topical imiquimod. Measured with immunoSEQ multiplex PCR; TCRdb has only the in-frame clones, and not every one. The repertoire holds 40,000 to 65,000 clones, with more than 70% as singletons. The specimen was PBMCs, collected from a glioma patient whose treatment included an IDH1 peptide vaccine. The source is a middle-aged woman with glioma.

This chain joins TRBV19 and TRBJ1-4; perhaps TRBD1 as D (6 bases). Germline-derived CDR1 and CDR2 are LNHDA and SQIVND (reference sequence). The CDR3 totals 14 residues. V shed 3 bases and J shed 8 bases, with 13 bases lying between them. CDR3 DNA sequence: TGTGCCAGTAGTATGGCAGGGGTTCGGGAAAAACTGTTTTTT. Encoded protein: CASSMAGVREKLFF. Full variable domain (rest looked up from reference TRBV19 and TRBJ1-4): DGGITQSPKYLFRKEGQNVTLSCEQNLNHDAMYWYRQDPGQGLRLIYYSQIVNDFQKGDIAEGYSVSREKKESFPLTVTSAQKNPTAFYLCASSMAGVREKLFFGSGTQLSVL.

V is TRBV12-5 and J is TRBJ2-7; TRBD1 is a possible D gene (6 bases). The length of the CDR3 is 15 residues. Looked up from germline, CDR1 is LGHNT and CDR2 is FRNRAP. Trimming removed 2 bases at V and 2 bases at J, with 13 bases between. CDR3 amino acids: CASGLYGTRAYEQYF. The CDR3 region has the DNA TGTGCTAGTGGTTTGTACGGGACAAGGGCCTACGAGCAGTACTTC.

This clone was seen just once. The chain recombines TRBV5-6 with TRBJ2-3, with 7 bases identical to TRBD2. This CDR3 spans 15 amino acids. Trimming took 5 bases from V and 3 from J; bases not matched to a gene: 9. The V gene's germline CDR1 is SGHDT and CDR2 YYEEEE. As DNA, the CDR3 is TGTGCCAGCAGGCAGGGACTACAAAGAACAGATACGCAGTATTTT. This sequence encodes CASRQGLQRTDTQYF. Complete variable domain (other parts from reference TRBV5-6 and TRBJ2-3): DAGVTQSPTHLIKTRGQQVTLRCSPKSGHDTVSWYQQALGQGPQFIFQYYEEEERQRGNFPDRFSGHQFPNYSSELNVNALLLGDSALYLCASRQGLQRTDTQYFGPGTRLTVL.

The V call is TRBV5-6, the J call TRBJ1-4; D ambiguous. This CDR3 contains 12 residues. V dropped 4 bases and J dropped 7 bases, with 8 bases sitting between them. Germline lookup yields CDR1 SGHDT and CDR2 YYEEEE. This chain's CDR3 is CASSLQGEKLFF. For the CDR3, the DNA is TGTGCCAGCAGCCTGCAAGGTGAAAAACTGTTTTTT. The full variable domain, in which reference TRBV5-6 and TRBJ1-4 provide the parts outside the CDR3, is DAGVTQSPTHLIKTRGQQVTLRCSPKSGHDTVSWYQQALGQGPQFIFQYYEEEERQRGNFPDRFSGHQFPNYSSELNVNALLLGDSALYLCASSLQGEKLFFGSGTQLSVL.

This rearrangement joins TRBV7-2 to TRBJ2-5; tentative D call: TRBD2 (7 bases). V gave up 3 bases and J gave up 1 base, with 15 bases separating them. The CDR3 consists of 16 residues. Germline V gene sequence: CDR1 SGHTA, CDR2 FQGNSA. The CDR3 region is CASSFGGGPLQETQYF. CDR3 DNA: TGTGCCAGCAGCTTTGGGGGGGGGCCCCTCCAAGAGACCCAGTACTTC.

V and J are TRBV30 and TRBJ2-3; perhaps TRBD2 as D (6 bases). Trimming pared 6 bases from V and 4 bases from J, leaving 14 bases between. The CDR3 is 13 amino acids. CDR1 is GTSNPN, CDR2 SVGIG, per germline (reference sequence). CDR3 region: CACMPGTPDTQYF. DNA for the CDR3: TGTGCCTGCATGCCCGGGACTCCAGATACGCAGTATTTT.

The chain employs TRBV9 and TRBJ1-4, with D possibly TRBD1 on 6 matching bases. This CDR3 is built from 16 residues. Looked up from germline, CDR1 is SGDLS and CDR2 is YYNGEE. Trimming shortened V by 3 bases and J by 8 bases, and 20 bases separated the two germline ends. CDR3 in DNA: TGTGCCAGCAGCGGCCGGGGGGCAGGGGAGCGGGAAAAACTGTTTTTT. Amino acids: CASSGRGAGEREKLFF.

This chain joins TRBV19 and TRBJ2-5; D uncertain. The CDR3 covers 12 residues. CDR1 is LNHDA, CDR2 SQIVND, per germline (reference sequence). The V and J ends lost 3 bases and 7 bases respectively, with 9 bases between them. The CDR3 reads CASSISGMTQYF. In DNA, the CDR3 is TGTGCCAGTAGTATCTCGGGCATGACCCAGTACTTC. Complete variable domain (other parts from reference TRBV19 and TRBJ2-5): DGGITQSPKYLFRKEGQNVTLSCEQNLNHDAMYWYRQDPGQGLRLIYYSQIVNDFQKGDIAEGYSVSREKKESFPLTVTSAQKNPTAFYLCASSISGMTQYFGPGTRLLVL.

The gene calls are TRBV15 and TRBJ2-3; the match to TRBD2 covers 9 bases. CDR1 and CDR2 (germline): LNHNV, YYDKDF (reference sequence). This CDR3 has 18 residues. Germline trimming cut 6 bases from V and 1 base from J; bases unmatched to any gene: 14. The CDR3 nucleotides read TGTGCCACCAGTTTTTCCCCTTTCTCTAGCGGGGGCACAGATACGCAGTATTTT. As protein: CATSFSPFSSGGTDTQYF.

This chain connects TRBV18 to TRBJ2-7, with 11 bases identical to TRBD1. The germline V gene has CDR1 KGHSH and CDR2 LQKENI. J gave up 6 bases and V 2 bases, and 6 bases lay outside the gene matches. CDR3 size: 15 residues. CDR3 protein: CASSPLTGTGGEQYF. The CDR3 nucleotides are TGTGCCAGCTCACCATTAACCGGGACAGGGGGCGAGCAGTACTTC.

The chain employs TRBV30 and TRBJ1-2; TRBD1 matches 7 bases. The CDR3 contains 14 residues. With 4 bases clipped from V and 4 bases from J, the junction kept 9 bases outside the gene matches. Germline-derived CDR1 and CDR2 are GTSNPN and SVGIG (reference sequence). The DNA of the CDR3 is TGTGCCTGGACCCCGACAGGGTGGAGCTATGGCTACACCTTC. Amino acid sequence: CAWTPTGWSYGYTF.

The chain links TRBV13 to TRBJ2-5; 9 nucleotides agree with TRBD1. CDR1 and CDR2 (germline): PRHDT, FYEKMQ (reference sequence). The CDR3 runs 17 residues. The junction had 14 bases not matched to a gene; V was cut back by 5 bases and J by 4 bases. The CDR3 DNA follows: TGTGCCAGCAGCCCGCCCCGGGACAGGGAGATCGGAGAGACCCAGTACTTC. This encodes CASSPPRDREIGETQYF.

The chain combines TRBV9 with TRBJ1-1; 7 nucleotides agree with TRBD1. Germline V gene lookup returns CDR1 SGDLS and CDR2 YYNGEE. J gave up 1 base and V 3 bases, and 9 bases lay outside the gene matches. There are 16 residues in the CDR3. In DNA form, the CDR3 reads TGTGCCAGCAGCGGATACAGGGGCGCGGGGAACACTGAAGCTTTCTTT. This gives the protein CASSGYRGAGNTEAFF.

The chain combines TRBV5-1 with TRBJ1-1; 8 nucleotides match TRBD1. The CDR3 runs to 16 residues. V shed 0 bases and J 1 base; nucleotides not matched to a gene: 5. The V gene's germline CDR1 is SGHRS and CDR2 YFSETQ. For the CDR3, the DNA is TGCGCCAGCAGCTTGGGAGTAACAGGGGGGAACACTGAAGCTTTCTTT. It is translated as CASSLGVTGGNTEAFF.

This CDR3 reads CASSSGAYGYTF. In nucleotides, the CDR3 is TGTGCCAGCAGCTCAGGGGCCTATGGCTACACCTTC. The chain has TRBV11-3 and TRBJ1-2, with a weak D call TRBD1 (6 bases). Germline V CDR1 and CDR2: SGHNT, YENEEA. CDR3 length: 12 residues. Trimming stripped 4 bases from V and 4 bases from J, with 7 bases between.

The table lists this clone with a count of one. The chain joins TRBV15 to TRBJ2-4; D might be TRBD2 (6 bases). CDR3 length equals 14 residues. Trimming pared 5 bases from V and 7 bases from J, leaving 15 bases between. CDR1 and CDR2 (germline): LNHNV, YYDKDF (reference sequence). CDR3 residues: CATSGDSGRNIQYF. In nucleotides, the CDR3 is TGTGCCACCAGCGGGGACTCCGGTCGGAACATTCAGTACTTC. Variable domain in full (rest from reference TRBV15 and TRBJ2-4): DAMVIQNPRYQVTQFGKPVTLSCSQTLNHNVMYWYQQKSSQAPKLLFHYYDKDFNNEADTPDNFQSRRPNTSFCFLDIRSPGLGDTAMYLCATSGDSGRNIQYFGAGTRLSVL.

This clone was seen once. The chain uses TRBV29-1 and TRBJ2-1; 10 bases are shared with TRBD2. The CDR3 consists of 14 residues. V lost 0 bases and J lost 6; bases outside the gene matches: 2. Germline V gives CDR1 SQVTM, CDR2 ANQGSEA. The CDR3 is CSVEDLAGVNEQFF. The CDR3 DNA sequence: TGCAGCGTTGAAGATCTAGCGGGGGTCAATGAGCAGTTCTTC.

The V and J genes are TRBV5-1 and TRBJ1-2, with D perhaps TRBD1 (6 bases). The CDR3 sequence is 14 residues long. The germline CDR1 and CDR2 sequences are SGHRS and YFSETQ. V dropped 4 bases and J dropped 4 bases, with 14 bases sitting between them. Here the CDR3 DNA reads TGCGCCAGCAGCGCAGGACAGTCGAGCTATGGCTACACCTTC. Protein sequence: CASSAGQSSYGYTF.

The chain uses TRBV6-6 and TRBJ2-5, with 8 nucleotides matching TRBD1. This CDR3 is 15 amino acids long. V trimming: 6 bases; J trimming: 4 bases; junction bases outside the gene matches: 10. Looked up from germline, CDR1 is MNHNY and CDR2 is SVGAGI (reference sequence). The CDR3 protein is CASRIGRGPRETQYF. CDR3 DNA: TGTGCCAGCAGGATCGGCAGGGGGCCTCGAGAGACCCAGTACTTC.

The chain recombines TRBV6-1 with TRBJ1-5, with D perhaps matching TRBD1 (6 bases). Trimming removed 0 bases at V and 6 bases at J, with 9 bases between. CDR3 length equals 14 residues. CDR1 and CDR2 from the germline V gene are MNHNS and SASEGT. The CDR3 nucleotides read TGTGCCAGCAGTGAAGCCAACAGGGCTCAGCCCCAGCATTTT. Encoded protein: CASSEANRAQPQHF.

This clone is a singleton in its sample. The genes are TRBV5-5 and TRBJ1-1; the D gene is possibly TRBD1 (5 bases). The germline V gene has CDR1 SGHKS and CDR2 YYEKEE (reference sequence). V was trimmed by 4 bases and J by 0 bases, leaving 13 bases between them. The CDR3 has 15 amino acids. DNA for the CDR3: TGTGCCAGCAGCCCCTGGGGCAGCCTGAACACTGAAGCTTTCTTT. This sequence encodes CASSPWGSLNTEAFF.

This clone was detected only once. This chain connects TRBV6-1 to TRBJ2-5; 7 bases line up with TRBD2. The CDR3 spans 15 residues. V was pared by 3 bases and J by 4 bases, with 8 bases of the junction left unmatched. Germline V gives CDR1 MNHNS, CDR2 SASEGT. The CDR3 DNA reads TGTGCCAGCAGTGAGTGGGAAAGCGGGGTAGAGACCCAGTACTTC. Translation: CASSEWESGVETQYF.

V usage is TRBV7-8 and J usage is TRBJ1-6; 10 bases align to TRBD1. J lost 5 bases, V lost 4 bases, and 5 bases had no gene match. Germline loops: CDR1 SGHVS, CDR2 FQNEAQ. CDR3 length: 16 residues. The CDR3 bases are TGTGCCAGCAGCTCAAGACAGGGGGCGCATAATTCACCCCTCCACTTT. Its translation: CASSSRQGAHNSPLHF.

The rearrangement links TRBV7-2 to TRBJ1-5; D call uncertain. Trimming left V 3 bases short and J 0 bases short, with 6 bases between. This CDR3 comprises 14 residues. CDR1 and CDR2 (germline): SGHTA, FQGNSA. CDR3 sequence reads: CASSLLTSNQPQHF. The CDR3 DNA reads TGTGCCAGCAGCTTGCTAACTAGCAATCAGCCCCAGCATTTT.

The rearrangement uses TRBV28 and TRBJ2-2; 12 bases fit TRBD2. Germline assignment: CDR1 MDHEN and CDR2 SYDVKM. The trim removed 6 bases at V and 9 bases at J, leaving 8 bases unmatched. The CDR3 contains 15 residues. CDR3 residues: CASSPGLAGTRELFF. DNA of the CDR3: TGTGCCAGCAGCCCCGGACTAGCGGGGACGAGGGAGCTGTTTTTT.

In DNA, the CDR3 is TGCGCCAGCAGCTTGGGACCGTTCACTAATCAATGGCCCCAGCATTTT. It is translated as CASSLGPFTNQWPQHF. The J gene is TRBJ1-5, the V gene TRBV5-1; D unresolved. The CDR3 has 16 residues. Trimming shortened V by 0 bases and J by 9 bases, and 19 bases separated the two germline ends. The germline CDR1 and CDR2 sequences are SGHRS and YFSETQ.

The chain recombines TRBV7-2 with TRBJ2-2; D tentatively fits TRBD1 or TRBD2 (5 bases each). This CDR3 is 15 amino acids long. Trimming shortened V by 5 bases and J by 3 bases, and 13 bases separated the two germline ends. CDR1 SGHTA and CDR2 FQGNSA come from the germline V gene. This CDR3 reads CASSEGSLDTGELFF. DNA for the CDR3: TGTGCCAGCAGCGAGGGGAGCCTGGACACCGGGGAGCTGTTTTTT.